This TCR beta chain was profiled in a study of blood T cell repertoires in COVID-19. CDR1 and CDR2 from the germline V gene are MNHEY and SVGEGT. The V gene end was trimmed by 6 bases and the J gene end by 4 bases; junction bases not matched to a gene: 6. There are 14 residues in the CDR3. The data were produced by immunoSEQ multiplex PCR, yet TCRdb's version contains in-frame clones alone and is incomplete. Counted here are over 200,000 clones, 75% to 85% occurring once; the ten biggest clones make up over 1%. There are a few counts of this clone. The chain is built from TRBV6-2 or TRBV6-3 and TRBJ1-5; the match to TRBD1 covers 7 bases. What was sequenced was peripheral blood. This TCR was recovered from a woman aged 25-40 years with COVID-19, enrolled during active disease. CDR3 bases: TGTGCCAGCAGCGCCGGGACAGAGAATCAGCCCCAGCATTTT. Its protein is CASSAGTENQPQHF.